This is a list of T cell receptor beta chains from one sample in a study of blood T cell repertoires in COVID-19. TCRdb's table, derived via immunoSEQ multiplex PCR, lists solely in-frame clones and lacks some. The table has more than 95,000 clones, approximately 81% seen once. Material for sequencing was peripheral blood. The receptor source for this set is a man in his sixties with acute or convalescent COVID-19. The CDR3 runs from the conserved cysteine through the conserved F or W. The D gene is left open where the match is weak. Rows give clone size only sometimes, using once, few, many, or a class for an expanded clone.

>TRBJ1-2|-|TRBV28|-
CASSFGDKRDGYTF
TGTGCCAGCAGTTTTGGGGACAAGAGGGATGGCTACACCTTC
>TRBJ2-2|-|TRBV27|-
CASSSRDKITGELFF
TGTGCCAGCAGTTCAAGGGACAAGATCACCGGGGAGCTGTTTTTT
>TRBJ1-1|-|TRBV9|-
CASSVEGSGGTEAFF
TGTGCCAGCAGCGTAGAGGGCTCGGGGGGGACTGAAGCTTTCTTT
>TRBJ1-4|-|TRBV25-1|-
CASSEPGLAEKLFF
TGTGCCAGCAGTGAACCGGGACTCGCTGAAAAACTGTTTTTT
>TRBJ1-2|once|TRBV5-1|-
CASSPIPGGGYTF
TGCGCCAGCAGCCCCATCCCGGGAGGGGGCTACACCTTC
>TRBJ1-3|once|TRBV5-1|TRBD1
CASSQGTGESTIYF
TGCGCCAGCAGCCAAGGGACAGGGGAAAGCACCATATATTTT
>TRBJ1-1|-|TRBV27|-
CASSSDASGEGEAFF
TGTGCCAGCAGTTCCGATGCGAGTGGAGAGGGTGAAGCTTTCTTT
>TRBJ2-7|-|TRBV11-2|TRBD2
CASSIAGGDYEQYF
TGTGCCAGCAGTATAGCGGGAGGGGACTACGAGCAGTACTTC
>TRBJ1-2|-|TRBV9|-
CASSVGTLNYGYTF
TGTGCCAGCAGCGTAGGGACATTGAACTATGGCTACACCTTC
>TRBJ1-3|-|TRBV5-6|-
CASSRQVAGNTIYF
TGTGCCAGCAGCCGACAGGTAGCAGGAAACACCATATATTTT
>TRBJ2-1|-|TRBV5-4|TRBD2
CASSLGTSGGREQFF
TGTGCCAGCAGCTTAGGGACTAGCGGGGGTAGGGAGCAGTTCTTC
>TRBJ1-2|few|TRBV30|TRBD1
CAWSPGQNFYGYTF
TGTGCCTGGAGCCCGGGACAGAACTTTTATGGCTACACCTTC
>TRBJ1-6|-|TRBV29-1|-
CSVEEQNNSPLHF
TGCAGCGTTGAGGAACAGAATAATTCACCCCTCCACTTT
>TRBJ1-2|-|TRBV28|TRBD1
CASSWGQGSYGYTF
TGTGCCAGCAGTTGGGGACAGGGTTCCTATGGCTACACCTTC
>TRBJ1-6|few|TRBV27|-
CASSLEGRAAYNSPLHF
TGTGCCAGCAGTTTGGAGGGGCGCGCCGCCTATAATTCACCCCTCCACTTT
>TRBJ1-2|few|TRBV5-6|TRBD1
CASSQSRQGRGYTF
TGTGCCAGCAGCCAGAGCCGACAGGGACGTGGCTACACCTTC
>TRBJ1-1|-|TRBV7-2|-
CASSDQQGITEAFF
TGTGCCAGCAGCGATCAACAGGGAATAACTGAAGCTTTCTTT
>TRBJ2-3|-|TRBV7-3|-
CASSKRTASTDTQYF
TGTGCCAGCAGCAAACGGACAGCTAGCACAGATACGCAGTATTTT
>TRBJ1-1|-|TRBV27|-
CASSFTRGGRGKEAFF
TGTGCCAGCAGTTTTACTAGGGGAGGGCGAGGCAAGGAAGCTTTCTTT
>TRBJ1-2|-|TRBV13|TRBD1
CASSLAYNLPGQGYGYTF
TGTGCCAGCAGCTTAGCTTACAACTTACCGGGACAGGGCTATGGCTACACCTTC
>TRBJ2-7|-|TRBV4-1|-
CASSQEDSIYYEQYF
TGCGCCAGCAGCCAAGAGGACAGTATATACTACGAGCAGTACTTC
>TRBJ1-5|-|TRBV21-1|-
CASSKAWQGVLQPQHF
TGTGCCAGCAGCAAAGCGTGGCAGGGGGTACTTCAGCCCCAGCATTTT
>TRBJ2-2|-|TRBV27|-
CASSLSASVTNTGELFF
TGTGCCAGCAGTTTATCCGCTAGCGTAACGAACACCGGGGAGCTGTTTTTT
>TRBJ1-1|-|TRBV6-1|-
CASRIQKPNTEAFF
TGTGCCAGCAGGATACAGAAGCCGAACACTGAAGCTTTCTTT
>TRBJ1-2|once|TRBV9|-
CASSAPFDGAYGYTF
TGTGCCAGCAGCGCGCCTTTCGACGGAGCCTATGGCTACACCTTC
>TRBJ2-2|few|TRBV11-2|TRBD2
CATSPGLAAGELFF
TGTGCCACATCTCCGGGACTAGCGGCCGGGGAGCTGTTTTTT
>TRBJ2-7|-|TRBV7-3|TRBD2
CASSPSGGTYEQYF
TGTGCCAGCAGCCCGAGCGGGGGGACCTACGAGCAGTACTTC
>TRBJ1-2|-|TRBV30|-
CAWASDYGYTF
TGTGCCTGGGCAAGCGACTATGGCTACACCTTC
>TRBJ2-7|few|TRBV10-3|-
CAISEGAGSYEQYF
TGTGCCATCAGTGAGGGCGCAGGCTCCTACGAGCAGTACTTC
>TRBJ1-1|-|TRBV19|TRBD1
CASSILGQGALNTEAFF
TGTGCCAGTAGTATCCTTGGACAGGGGGCGTTGAACACTGAAGCTTTCTTT
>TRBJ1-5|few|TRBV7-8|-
CASSFRFRDSNQPQHF
TGTGCCAGCAGCTTCCGGTTCAGGGATAGCAATCAGCCCCAGCATTTT
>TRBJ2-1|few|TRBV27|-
CASTLRQESYNEQFF
TGTGCCAGCACCCTAAGACAGGAATCCTACAATGAGCAGTTCTTC
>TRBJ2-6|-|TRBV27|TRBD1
CASSFQGAGANVLTF
TGTGCCAGCAGTTTCCAGGGGGCCGGGGCCAACGTCCTGACTTTC
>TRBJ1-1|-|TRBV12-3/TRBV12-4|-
CASSLAMTEAFF
TGTGCCAGCAGTTTAGCTATGACTGAAGCTTTCTTT
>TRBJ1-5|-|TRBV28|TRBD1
CASTGTGSQPQHF
TGTGCCAGCACAGGGACAGGAAGTCAGCCCCAGCATTTT
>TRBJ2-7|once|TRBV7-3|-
CASSLTQTDGRHF
TGTGCCAGCAGCTTAACACAGACCGATGGTAGGCACTTC
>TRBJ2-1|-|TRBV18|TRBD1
CASTSGQGYNEQFF
TGTGCCAGCACCTCGGGACAGGGGTACAATGAGCAGTTCTTC
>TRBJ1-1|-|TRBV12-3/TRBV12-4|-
CASSQAGRTEAFF
TGTGCCAGCAGTCAGGCAGGGAGGACTGAAGCTTTCTTT
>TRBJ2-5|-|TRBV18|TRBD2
CASSPAGRAAETQYF
TGTGCCAGCTCACCAGCCGGGAGGGCCGCGGAGACCCAGTACTTC
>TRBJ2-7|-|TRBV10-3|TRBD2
CAISEINLGGVEQYF
TGTGCCATCAGTGAGATTAACCTGGGGGGGGTCGAGCAGTACTTC
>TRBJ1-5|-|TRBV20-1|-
CSASIPLNSNQPQHF
TGCAGTGCTAGTATCCCGCTAAATAGCAATCAGCCCCAGCATTTT
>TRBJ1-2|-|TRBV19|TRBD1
CASSIRGDREFSNYGYTF
TGTGCCAGTAGTATAAGGGGGGACAGGGAGTTCTCAAACTATGGCTACACCTTC
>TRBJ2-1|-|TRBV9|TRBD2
CASTRTSGGYNEQFF
TGTGCCAGCACCAGGACTAGCGGGGGCTACAATGAGCAGTTCTTC
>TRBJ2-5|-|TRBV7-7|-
CASSLTGVETQYF
TGTGCCAGCAGCTTGACGGGAGTGGAGACCCAGTACTTC
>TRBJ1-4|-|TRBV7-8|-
CASSLGIANEKLFF
TGTGCCAGCAGCTTAGGGATAGCGAATGAAAAACTGTTTTTT
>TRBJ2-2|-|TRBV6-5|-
CASRGGRYETGELFF
TGTGCCAGCAGGGGGGGGCGGTATGAAACCGGGGAGCTGTTTTTT
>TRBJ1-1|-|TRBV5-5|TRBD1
CASEWTGRNTEAFF
TGTGCCAGCGAGTGGACAGGGAGGAACACTGAAGCTTTCTTT
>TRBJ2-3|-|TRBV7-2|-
CASSGWRRSTDTQYF
TGTGCCAGCAGCGGGTGGAGGCGAAGCACAGATACGCAGTATTTT
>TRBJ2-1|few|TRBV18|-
CASSRPAGASYNEQFF
TGTGCCAGCTCACGTCCCGCAGGGGCCTCCTACAATGAGCAGTTCTTC
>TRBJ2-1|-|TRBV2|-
CASRQGANNEQFF
TGTGCCAGCAGACAGGGCGCCAATAATGAGCAGTTCTTC
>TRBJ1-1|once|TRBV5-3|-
CARSATPTNTEAFF
TGTGCCAGAAGCGCAACACCAACGAACACTGAAGCTTTCTTT
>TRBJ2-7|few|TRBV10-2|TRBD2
CASSDPSGMIHEQYF
TGCGCCAGCAGTGACCCTAGCGGGATGATTCACGAGCAGTACTTC
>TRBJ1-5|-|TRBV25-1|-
CASSNAGQPQHF
TGTGCCAGCAGTAACGCGGGTCAGCCCCAGCATTTT
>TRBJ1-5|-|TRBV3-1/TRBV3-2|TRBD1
CASSPGTGFDQPQHF
TGTGCCAGCAGCCCCGGGACAGGGTTCGATCAGCCCCAGCATTTT
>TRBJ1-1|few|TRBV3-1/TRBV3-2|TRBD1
CASSPRDRGLNTEAFF
TGTGCCAGCAGCCCCCGGGACAGGGGTCTGAACACTGAAGCTTTCTTT
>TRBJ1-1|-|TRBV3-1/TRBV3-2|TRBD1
CASSQGTGGGGTEAFF
TGTGCCAGCAGCCAAGGCACAGGGGGCGGGGGAACTGAAGCTTTCTTT
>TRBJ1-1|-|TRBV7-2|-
CASSFTTGWNTEAFF
TGTGCCAGCAGCTTTACAACGGGATGGAACACTGAAGCTTTCTTT
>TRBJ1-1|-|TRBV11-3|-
CASSFGQNTEAFF
TGTGCCAGCAGCTTCGGACAGAACACTGAAGCTTTCTTT
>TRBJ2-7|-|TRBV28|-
CASSPMVTGGYEQYF
TGTGCCAGCAGTCCAATGGTGACAGGTGGCTACGAGCAGTACTTC
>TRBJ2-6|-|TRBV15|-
CATSRDMTGMSSVLTF
TGTGCCACCAGCAGAGATATGACGGGGATGAGTAGCGTCCTGACTTTC